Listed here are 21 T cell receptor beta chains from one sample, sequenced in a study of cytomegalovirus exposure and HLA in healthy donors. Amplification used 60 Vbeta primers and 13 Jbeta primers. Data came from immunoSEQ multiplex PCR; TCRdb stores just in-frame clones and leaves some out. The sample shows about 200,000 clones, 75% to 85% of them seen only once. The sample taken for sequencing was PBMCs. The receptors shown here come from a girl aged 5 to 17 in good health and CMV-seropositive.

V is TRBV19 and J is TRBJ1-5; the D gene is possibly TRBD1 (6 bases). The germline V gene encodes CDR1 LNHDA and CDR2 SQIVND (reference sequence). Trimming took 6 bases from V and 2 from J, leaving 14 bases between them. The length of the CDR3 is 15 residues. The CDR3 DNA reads TGTGCCAGTAGGGGGGGGGCGAGAGGCAATCAGCCCCAGCATTTT. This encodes CASRGGARGNQPQHF.

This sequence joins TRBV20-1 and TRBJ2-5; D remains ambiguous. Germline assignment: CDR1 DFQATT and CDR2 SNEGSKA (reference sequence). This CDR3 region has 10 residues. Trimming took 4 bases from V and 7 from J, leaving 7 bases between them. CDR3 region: CSAKSGTQYF. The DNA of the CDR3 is TGCAGTGCTAAGTCCGGGACCCAGTACTTC.

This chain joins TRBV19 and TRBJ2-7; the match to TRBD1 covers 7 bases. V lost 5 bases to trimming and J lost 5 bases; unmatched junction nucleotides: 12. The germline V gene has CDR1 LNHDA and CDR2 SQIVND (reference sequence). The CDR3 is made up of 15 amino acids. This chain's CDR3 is CASSPETGYRHEQYF. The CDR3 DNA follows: TGTGCCAGTAGTCCCGAGACAGGGTACCGCCACGAGCAGTACTTC.

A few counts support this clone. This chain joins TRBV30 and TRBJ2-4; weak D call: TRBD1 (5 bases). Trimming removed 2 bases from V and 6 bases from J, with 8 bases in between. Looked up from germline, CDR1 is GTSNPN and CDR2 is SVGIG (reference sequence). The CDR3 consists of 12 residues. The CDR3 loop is CAWSKGSNIQYF. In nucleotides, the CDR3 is TGTGCCTGGAGTAAGGGGTCAAACATTCAGTACTTC.

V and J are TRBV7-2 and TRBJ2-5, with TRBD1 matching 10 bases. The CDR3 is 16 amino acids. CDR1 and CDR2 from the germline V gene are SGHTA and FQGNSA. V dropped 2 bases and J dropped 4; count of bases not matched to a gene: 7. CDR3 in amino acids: CASSLRQGAHRETQYF. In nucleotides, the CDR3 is TGTGCCAGCAGCTTAAGACAGGGGGCGCATCGAGAGACCCAGTACTTC.

CDR3 in DNA: TGTGCCAGCAGCGTAACGGGGGGCAATAATGAAAAACTGTTTTTT. Amino acid sequence: CASSVTGGNNEKLFF. The rearrangement links TRBV9 to TRBJ1-4; D may be TRBD1 (6 bases). This CDR3 comprises 15 residues. With 1 base removed from V and 4 bases from J, the gap between germline ends came to 11 bases. The germline V gene has CDR1 SGDLS and CDR2 YYNGEE.

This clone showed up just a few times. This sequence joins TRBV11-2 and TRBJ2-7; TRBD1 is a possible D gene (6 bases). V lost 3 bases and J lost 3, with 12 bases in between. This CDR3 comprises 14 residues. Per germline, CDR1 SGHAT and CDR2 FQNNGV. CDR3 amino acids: CASSFSDSSYEQYF. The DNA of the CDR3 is TGTGCCAGCAGCTTTTCGGACAGCAGCTACGAGCAGTACTTC.

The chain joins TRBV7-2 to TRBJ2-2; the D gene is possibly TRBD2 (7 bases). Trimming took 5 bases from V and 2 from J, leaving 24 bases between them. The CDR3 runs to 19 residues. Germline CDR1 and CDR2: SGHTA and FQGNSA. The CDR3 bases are TGTGCCAGCAGCCTCCGGGGAGGGGGGCTGACGCTAAACACCGGGGAGCTGTTTTTT. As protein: CASSLRGGGLTLNTGELFF.

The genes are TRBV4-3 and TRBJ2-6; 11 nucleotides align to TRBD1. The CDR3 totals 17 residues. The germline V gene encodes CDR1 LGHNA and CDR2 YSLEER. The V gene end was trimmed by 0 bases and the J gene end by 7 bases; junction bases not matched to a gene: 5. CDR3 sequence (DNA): TGCGCCAGCAGCCAAGATCGGGACAGGGGGTATGCCAACGTCCTGACTTTC. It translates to CASSQDRDRGYANVLTF.

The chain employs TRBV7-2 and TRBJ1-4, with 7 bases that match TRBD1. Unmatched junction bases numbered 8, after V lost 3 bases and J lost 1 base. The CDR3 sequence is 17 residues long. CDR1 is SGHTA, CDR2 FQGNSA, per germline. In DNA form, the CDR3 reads TGTGCCAGCAGCTTTGGGACAGTTTTTGGAACTAATGAAAAACTGTTTTTT. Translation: CASSFGTVFGTNEKLFF.

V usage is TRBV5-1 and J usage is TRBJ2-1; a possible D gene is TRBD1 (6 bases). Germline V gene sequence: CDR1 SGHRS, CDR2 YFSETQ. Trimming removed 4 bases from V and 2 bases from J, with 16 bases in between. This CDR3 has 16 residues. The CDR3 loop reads CASSHNRVGAYNEQFF. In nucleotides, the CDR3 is TGCGCCAGCAGCCATAACAGGGTGGGAGCCTACAATGAGCAGTTCTTC.

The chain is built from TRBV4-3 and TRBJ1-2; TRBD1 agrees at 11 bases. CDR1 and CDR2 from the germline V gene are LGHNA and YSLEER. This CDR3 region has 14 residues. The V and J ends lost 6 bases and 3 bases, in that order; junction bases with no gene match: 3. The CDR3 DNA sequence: TGCGCCAGCAGACAGGGACAGGGGGACTATGGCTACACCTTC. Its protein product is CASRQGQGDYGYTF.

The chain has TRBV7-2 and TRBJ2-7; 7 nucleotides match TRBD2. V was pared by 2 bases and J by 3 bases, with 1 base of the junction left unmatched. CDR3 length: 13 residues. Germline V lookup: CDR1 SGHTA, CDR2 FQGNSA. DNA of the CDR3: TGTGCCAGCAGCTTATCGGGGGGCTACGAGCAGTACTTC. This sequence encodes CASSLSGGYEQYF.

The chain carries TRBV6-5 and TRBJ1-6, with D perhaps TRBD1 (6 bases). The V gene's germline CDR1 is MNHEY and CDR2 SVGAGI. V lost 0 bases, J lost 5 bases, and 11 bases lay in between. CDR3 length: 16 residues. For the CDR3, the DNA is TGTGCCAGCAGTTACTCTTGGGACACCGATAATTCACCCCTCCACTTT. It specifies CASSYSWDTDNSPLHF.

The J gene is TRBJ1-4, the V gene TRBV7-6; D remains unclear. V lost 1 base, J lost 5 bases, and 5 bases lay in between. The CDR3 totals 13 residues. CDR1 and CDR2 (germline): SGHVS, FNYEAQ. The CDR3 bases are TGTGCCAGCAGCTTAGACTGGAATGAAAAACTGTTTTTT. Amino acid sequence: CASSLDWNEKLFF. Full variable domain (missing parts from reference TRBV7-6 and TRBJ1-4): GAGVSQSPRYKVTKRGQDVALRCDPISGHVSLYWYRQALGQGPEFLTYFNYEAQQDKSGLPNDRFSAERPEGSISTLTIQRTEQRDSAMYRCASSLDWNEKLFFGSGTQLSVL.

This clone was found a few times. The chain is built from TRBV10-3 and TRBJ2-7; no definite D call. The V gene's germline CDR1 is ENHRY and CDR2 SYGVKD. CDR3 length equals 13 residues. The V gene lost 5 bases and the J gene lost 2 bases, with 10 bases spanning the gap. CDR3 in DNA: TGTGCCATCAGTCCACAGACGCCCTACGAGCAGTACTTC. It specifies CAISPQTPYEQYF.

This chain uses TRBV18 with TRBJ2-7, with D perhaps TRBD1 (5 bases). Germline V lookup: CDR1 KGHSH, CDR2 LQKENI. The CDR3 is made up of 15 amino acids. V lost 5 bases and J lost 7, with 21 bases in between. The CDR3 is CASSSNPTAPREQYF. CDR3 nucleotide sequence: TGTGCCAGCTCATCAAACCCGACAGCCCCTAGGGAGCAGTACTTC.

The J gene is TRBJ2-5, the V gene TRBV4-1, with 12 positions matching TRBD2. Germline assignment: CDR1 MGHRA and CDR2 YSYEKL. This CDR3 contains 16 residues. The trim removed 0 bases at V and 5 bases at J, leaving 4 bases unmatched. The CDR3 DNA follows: TGCGCCAGCAGCCAAGATACTAGCGGGGGGTTGGAGACCCAGTACTTC. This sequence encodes CASSQDTSGGLETQYF.

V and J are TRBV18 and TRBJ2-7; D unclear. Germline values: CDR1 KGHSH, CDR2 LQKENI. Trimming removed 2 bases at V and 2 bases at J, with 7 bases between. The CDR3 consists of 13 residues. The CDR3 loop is CASSPGIPYEQYF. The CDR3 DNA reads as TGTGCCAGCTCACCAGGCATACCCTACGAGCAGTACTTC.

CDR3 loop: CASSLRQGFSYEQYF. The CDR3 nucleotides are TGTGCCAGCAGCTTGCGTCAGGGCTTCTCCTACGAGCAGTACTTC. The J gene is TRBJ2-7, the V gene TRBV5-5; TRBD1 is a possible D gene (5 bases). Germline-derived CDR1 and CDR2 are SGHKS and YYEKEE (reference sequence). Trimming left V 1 base short and J 0 bases short, with 11 bases between. The CDR3 runs 15 residues.

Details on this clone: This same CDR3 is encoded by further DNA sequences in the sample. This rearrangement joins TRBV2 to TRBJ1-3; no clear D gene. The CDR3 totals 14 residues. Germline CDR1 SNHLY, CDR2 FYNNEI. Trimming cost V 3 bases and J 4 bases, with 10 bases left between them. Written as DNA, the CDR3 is TGTGCCAGCAGTGAGGAGAGCTCCGGAAACACCATATATTTT. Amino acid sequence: CASSEESSGNTIYF.